The text below deals with one T cell receptor (beta chain). Its antigen has not been determined. The sample holds no much larger clone one base away, and base qualities are not on file. This sample was taken from a study of response to subunit inactivated influenza vaccine (dated by TCRdb to the late 2010s). Study-wide context: Deep quantitative profiling of the T cell receptor repertoire was used in the study to follow responses to a trivalent subunit inactivated influenza vaccine. What the authors observed across the whole study: It was suggested by the authors that each seasonal influenza vaccination may recruit only a limited number of new T cells.

Explained via the paper, the time point label denotes: more than 35 days after influenza vaccine administration. The cysteine opens and the phenylalanine closes a CDR3 of 13 amino acids. The DNA shown is the 39-base CDR3, in frame from base 1. Reading the germline V gene (reference sequence) gives CDR1 LGHDT and CDR2 YNNKEL. Trimming removed 2 bases from V and 5 bases from J, leaving 9 bases between the germline ends. Preparation of the library involved RT-PCR. TCRdb lists the instrument as Illumina HiSeq 2500. TCRdb ran its own pipeline on the public reads, namely fastp trimming at Q25 and MiXCR clone calling, and kept in-frame beta chains. Each entry is one CDR3 protein sequence, shown with its most common DNA and genes. Recorded for this sample are fewer than 700,000 distinct CDR3 sequences; 10% to 15% of them occurred a single time. Together, the top ten hold roughly 14% of the sample.

The source is a man aged 50 or older who received an inactivated influenza vaccine. Donor details come from another sample of the same person, matched by shared clones. The sequences come from PBMCs from blood, collected more than 35 days after vaccination. The sequence is built from TRBV3-1 and TRBJ2-5, with the D gene uncertain. Here is the DNA: TGTGCCAGCAGCCAACCGGATGGGGAGACCCAGTACTTC. It is translated as CASSQPDGETQYF.